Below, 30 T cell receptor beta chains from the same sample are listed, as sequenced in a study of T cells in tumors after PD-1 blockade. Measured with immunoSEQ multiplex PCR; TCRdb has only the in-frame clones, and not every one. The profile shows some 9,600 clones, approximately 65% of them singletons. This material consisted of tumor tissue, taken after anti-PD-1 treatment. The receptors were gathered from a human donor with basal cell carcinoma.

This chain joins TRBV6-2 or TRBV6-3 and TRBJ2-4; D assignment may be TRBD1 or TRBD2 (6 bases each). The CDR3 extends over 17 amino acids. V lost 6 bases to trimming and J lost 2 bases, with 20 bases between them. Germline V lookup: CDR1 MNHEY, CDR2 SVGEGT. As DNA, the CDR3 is TGTGCCAGCAGCCACGAGGGGGGCGGTTGGACCAAAAACATTCAGTACTTC. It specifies CASSHEGGGWTKNIQYF.

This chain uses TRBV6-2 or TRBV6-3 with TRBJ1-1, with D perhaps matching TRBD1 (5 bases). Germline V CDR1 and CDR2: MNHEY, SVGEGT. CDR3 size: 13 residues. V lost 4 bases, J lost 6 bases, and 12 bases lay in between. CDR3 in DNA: TGTGCCAGCAGTTGGGGGGTCCGCGCTGAAGCTTTCTTT. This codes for CASSWGVRAEAFF.

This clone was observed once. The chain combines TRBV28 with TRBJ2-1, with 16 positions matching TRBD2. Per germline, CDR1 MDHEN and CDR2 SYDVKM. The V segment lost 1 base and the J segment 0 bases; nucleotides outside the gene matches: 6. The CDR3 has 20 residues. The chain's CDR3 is CASSLSGLAGGPSSYNEQFF. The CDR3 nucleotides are TGTGCCAGCAGTTTATCGGGACTAGCGGGAGGGCCGAGCTCCTACAATGAGCAGTTCTTC.

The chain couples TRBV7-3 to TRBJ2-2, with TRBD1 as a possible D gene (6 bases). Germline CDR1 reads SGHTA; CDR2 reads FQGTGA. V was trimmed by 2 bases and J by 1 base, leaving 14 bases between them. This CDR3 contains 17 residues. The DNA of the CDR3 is TGTGCCAGCAGCTTAGGCCGGGGACACCTGAACACCGGGGAGCTGTTTTTT. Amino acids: CASSLGRGHLNTGELFF.

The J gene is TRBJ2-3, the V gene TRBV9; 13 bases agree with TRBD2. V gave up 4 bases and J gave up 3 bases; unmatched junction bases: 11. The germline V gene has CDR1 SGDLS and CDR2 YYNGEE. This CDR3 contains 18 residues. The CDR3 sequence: CASSMTSGRRGTTDTQYF. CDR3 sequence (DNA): TGTGCCAGCAGCATGACTAGCGGGAGGAGGGGAACAACAGATACGCAGTATTTT.

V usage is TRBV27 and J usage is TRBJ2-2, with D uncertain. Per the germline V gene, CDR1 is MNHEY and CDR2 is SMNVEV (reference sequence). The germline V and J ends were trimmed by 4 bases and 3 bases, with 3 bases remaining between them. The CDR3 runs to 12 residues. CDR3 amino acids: CASSSDTGELFF. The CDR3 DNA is TGTGCCAGCAGTTCAGACACCGGGGAGCTGTTTTTT.

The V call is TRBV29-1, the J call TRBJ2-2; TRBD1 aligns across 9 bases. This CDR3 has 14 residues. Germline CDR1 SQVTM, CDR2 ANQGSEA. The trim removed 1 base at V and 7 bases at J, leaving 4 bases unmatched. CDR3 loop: CSVEGQGVNGELFF. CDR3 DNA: TGCAGCGTTGAAGGACAGGGGGTTAACGGGGAGCTGTTTTTT.

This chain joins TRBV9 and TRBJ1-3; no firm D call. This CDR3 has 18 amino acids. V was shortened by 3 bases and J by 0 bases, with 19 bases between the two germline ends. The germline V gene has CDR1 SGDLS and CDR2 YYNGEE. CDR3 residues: CASSERPTTSSSGNTIYF. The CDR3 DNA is TGTGCCAGCAGCGAGCGGCCGACGACTTCGAGCTCTGGAAACACCATATATTTT.

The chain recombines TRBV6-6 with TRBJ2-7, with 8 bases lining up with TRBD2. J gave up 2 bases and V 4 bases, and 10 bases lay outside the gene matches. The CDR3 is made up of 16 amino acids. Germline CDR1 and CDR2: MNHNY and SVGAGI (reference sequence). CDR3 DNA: TGTGCCAGCAGTTTAATGACTAGCGCCTTCACCTACGAGCAGTACTTC. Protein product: CASSLMTSAFTYEQYF.

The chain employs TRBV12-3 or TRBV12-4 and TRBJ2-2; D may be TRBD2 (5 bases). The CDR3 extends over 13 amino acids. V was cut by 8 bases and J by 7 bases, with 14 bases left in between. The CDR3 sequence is CASQAGVVGELFF. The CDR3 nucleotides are TGTGCCAGCCAGGCCGGGGTGGTCGGGGAGCTGTTTTTT.

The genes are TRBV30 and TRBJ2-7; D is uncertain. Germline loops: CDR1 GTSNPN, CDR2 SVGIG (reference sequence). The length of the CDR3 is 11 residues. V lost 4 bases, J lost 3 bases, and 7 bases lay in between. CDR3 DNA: TGTGCCTGGACTAATTTCTACGAGCAGTACTTC. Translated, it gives CAWTNFYEQYF.

DNA for the CDR3: TGTGCCAGCAGCTTGGAATGGGGGGCCTCGGATGGAAACACCATATATTTT. The encoded protein is CASSLEWGASDGNTIYF. The V call is TRBV5-8, the J call TRBJ1-3; D perhaps matches TRBD1 (6 bases). This CDR3 has 17 amino acids. Per germline, CDR1 SGHTS and CDR2 YDEGEE. V was clipped by 0 bases and J by 3 bases, with 16 bases between them. The whole variable domain, filled in from reference TRBV5-8 and TRBJ1-3, reads EAGVTQSPTHLIKTRGQQATLRCSPISGHTSVYWYQQALGLGLQFLLWYDEGEERNRGNFPPRFSGRQFPNYSSELNVNALELEDSALYLCASSLEWGASDGNTIYFGEGSWLTVV.

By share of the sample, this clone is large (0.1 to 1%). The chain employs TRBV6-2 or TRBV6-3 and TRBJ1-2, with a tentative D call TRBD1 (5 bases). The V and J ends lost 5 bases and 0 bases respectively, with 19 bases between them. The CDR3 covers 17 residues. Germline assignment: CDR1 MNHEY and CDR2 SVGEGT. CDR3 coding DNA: TGTGCCAGCAGTGACCGGGACCCAGGATTCGCTAACTATGGCTACACCTTC. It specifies CASSDRDPGFANYGYTF.

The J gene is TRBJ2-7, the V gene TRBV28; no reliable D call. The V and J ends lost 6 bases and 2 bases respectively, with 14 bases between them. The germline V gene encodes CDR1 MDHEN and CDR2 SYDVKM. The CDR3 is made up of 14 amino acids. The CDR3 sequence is CASRPAEATYEQYF. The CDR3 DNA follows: TGTGCCAGCAGGCCGGCCGAGGCCACCTACGAGCAGTACTTC.

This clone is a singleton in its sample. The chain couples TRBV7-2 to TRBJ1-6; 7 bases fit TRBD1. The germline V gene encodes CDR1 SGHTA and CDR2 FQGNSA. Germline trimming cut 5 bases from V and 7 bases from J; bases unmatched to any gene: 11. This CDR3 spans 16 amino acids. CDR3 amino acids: CASSQSRGRGNSPLHF. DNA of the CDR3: TGTGCCAGCAGCCAATCAAGGGGCAGGGGGAATTCACCCCTCCACTTT.

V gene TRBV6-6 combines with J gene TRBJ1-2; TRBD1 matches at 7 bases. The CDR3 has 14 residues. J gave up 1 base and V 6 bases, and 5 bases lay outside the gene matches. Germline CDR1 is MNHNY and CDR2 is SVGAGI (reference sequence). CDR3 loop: CASSRDSRNYGYTF. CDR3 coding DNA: TGTGCCAGCAGCCGGGACAGCCGTAACTATGGCTACACCTTC.

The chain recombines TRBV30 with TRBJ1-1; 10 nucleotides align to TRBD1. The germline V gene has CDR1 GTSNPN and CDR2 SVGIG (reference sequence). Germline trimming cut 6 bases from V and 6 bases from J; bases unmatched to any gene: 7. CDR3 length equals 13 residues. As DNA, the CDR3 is TGTGCCTGTACGGGACAGGGGATCGCTGAAGCTTTCTTT. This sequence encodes CACTGQGIAEAFF.

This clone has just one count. The CDR3 loop is CASSLTGIRAEKLFF. For the CDR3, the DNA is TGTGCCAGCAGCCTTACCGGGATTAGAGCTGAAAAACTGTTTTTT. The chain recombines TRBV27 with TRBJ1-4, with D unresolved. Between the trimmed V and J ends, which lost 6 bases and 7 bases, there was a span of 18 bases. The CDR3 spans 15 residues. Germline-derived CDR1 and CDR2 are MNHEY and SMNVEV (reference sequence).

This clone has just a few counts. The CDR3 reads CASSEAGRTQYF. The CDR3 bases are TGTGCCAGCAGTGAAGCGGGGCGTACGCAGTATTTT. The chain links TRBV6-1 to TRBJ2-3; D may be TRBD1 (5 bases). This CDR3 has 12 amino acids. The ends were cut back, 0 bases at V and 8 bases at J, with 6 bases in the middle. Germline CDR1 is MNHNS and CDR2 is SASEGT.

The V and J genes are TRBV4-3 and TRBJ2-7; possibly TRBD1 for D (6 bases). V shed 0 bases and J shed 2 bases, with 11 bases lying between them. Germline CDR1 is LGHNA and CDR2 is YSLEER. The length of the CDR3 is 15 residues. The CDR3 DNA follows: TGCGCCAGCAGCCAAGACTTCAGGGGTACCTACGAGCAGTACTTC. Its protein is CASSQDFRGTYEQYF.

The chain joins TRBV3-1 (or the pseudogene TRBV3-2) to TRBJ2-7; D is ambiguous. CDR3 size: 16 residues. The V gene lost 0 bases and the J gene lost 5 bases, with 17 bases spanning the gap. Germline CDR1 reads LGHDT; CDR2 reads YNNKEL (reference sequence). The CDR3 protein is CASSQETRRPRHEQYF. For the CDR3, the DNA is TGTGCCAGCAGCCAAGAAACCCGCCGCCCGCGGCACGAGCAGTACTTC.

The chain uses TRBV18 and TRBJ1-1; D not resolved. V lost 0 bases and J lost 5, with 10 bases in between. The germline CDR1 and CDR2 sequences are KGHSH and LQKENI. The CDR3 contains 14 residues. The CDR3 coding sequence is TGTGCCAGCTCACCACCTTATGGGATAACTGAAGCTTTCTTT. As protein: CASSPPYGITEAFF.

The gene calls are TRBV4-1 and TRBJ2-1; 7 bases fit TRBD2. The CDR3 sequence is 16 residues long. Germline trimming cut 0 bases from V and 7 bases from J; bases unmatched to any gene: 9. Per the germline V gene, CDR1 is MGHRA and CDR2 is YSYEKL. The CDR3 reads CASSQDSGGRGNEQFF. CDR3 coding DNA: TGCGCCAGCAGCCAAGATTCTGGCGGGAGAGGTAATGAGCAGTTCTTC.

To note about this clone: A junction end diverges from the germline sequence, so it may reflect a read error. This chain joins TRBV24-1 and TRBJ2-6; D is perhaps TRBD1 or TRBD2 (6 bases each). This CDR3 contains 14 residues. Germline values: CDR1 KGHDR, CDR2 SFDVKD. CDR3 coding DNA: TGTGCCACCGGTGAGGGGGGCGGGGCCAACGTCCTGACTTTC. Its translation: CATGEGGGANVLTF.

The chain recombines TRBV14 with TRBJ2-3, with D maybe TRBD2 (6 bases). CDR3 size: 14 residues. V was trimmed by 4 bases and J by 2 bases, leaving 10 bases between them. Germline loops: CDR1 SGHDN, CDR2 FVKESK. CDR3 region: CASSRAGTTDTQYF. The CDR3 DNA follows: TGTGCCAGCAGCCGGGCGGGGACCACAGATACGCAGTATTTT.

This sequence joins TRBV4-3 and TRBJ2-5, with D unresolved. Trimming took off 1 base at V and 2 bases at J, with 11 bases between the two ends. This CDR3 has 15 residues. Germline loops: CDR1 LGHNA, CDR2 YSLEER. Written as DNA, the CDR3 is TGCGCCAGCAGCCAAGTTGGTAGGGCACAAGAGACCCAGTACTTC. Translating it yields CASSQVGRAQETQYF.

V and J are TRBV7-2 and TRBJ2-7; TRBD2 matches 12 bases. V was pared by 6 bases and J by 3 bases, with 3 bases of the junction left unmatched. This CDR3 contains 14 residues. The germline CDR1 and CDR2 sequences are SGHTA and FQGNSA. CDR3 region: CASSPGLAGYEQYF. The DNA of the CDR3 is TGTGCCAGCAGTCCGGGACTAGCGGGCTACGAGCAGTACTTC.

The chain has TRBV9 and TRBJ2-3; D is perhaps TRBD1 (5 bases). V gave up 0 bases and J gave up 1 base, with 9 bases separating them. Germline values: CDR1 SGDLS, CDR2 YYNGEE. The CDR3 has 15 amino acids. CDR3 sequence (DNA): TGTGCCAGCAGCGTAGCAGGGTTGGGCACAGATACGCAGTATTTT. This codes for CASSVAGLGTDTQYF. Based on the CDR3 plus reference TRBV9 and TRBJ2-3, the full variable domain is DSGVTQTPKHLITATGQRVTLRCSPRSGDLSVYWYQQSLDQGLQFLIQYYNGEERAKGNILERFSAQQFPDLHSELNLSSLELGDSALYFCASSVAGLGTDTQYFGPGTRLTVL.

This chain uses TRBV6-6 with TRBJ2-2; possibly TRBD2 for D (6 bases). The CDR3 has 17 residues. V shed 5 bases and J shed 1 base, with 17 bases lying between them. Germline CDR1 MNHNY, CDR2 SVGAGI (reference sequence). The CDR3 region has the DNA TGTGCCAGCAGTCTTCTCCGGGACTGGGGGAACACCGGGGAGCTGTTTTTT. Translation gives CASSLLRDWGNTGELFF.

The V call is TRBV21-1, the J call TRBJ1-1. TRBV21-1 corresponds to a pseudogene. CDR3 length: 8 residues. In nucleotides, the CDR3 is TGTGCCAGCCGTGAAGCTTTCTTT. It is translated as CASREAFF.